A single sample is the source of the 26 T cell receptor beta chains below, sequenced in a study of response to subunit inactivated influenza vaccine. TCRdb re-called the RT-PCR reads with MiXCR, one entry per CDR3 protein. Here the sample spans a few hundred thousand distinct CDR3 sequences, 11% being singletons. The same data also went into a second study, on T cells expressing NK-cell markers. That source reports: 5'RACE template switching with UMIs produced the TCR beta cDNA.

The specimen was PBMCs from blood, collected on the day of vaccination. The receptors were gathered from a middle-aged man who received an inactivated influenza vaccine.

This clonotype occurred a few times. The chain uses TRBV20-1 and TRBJ1-1, with a weak D call TRBD1 (6 bases). Trimming stripped 0 bases from V and 0 bases from J, with 14 bases between. The CDR3 contains 16 residues. CDR1 is DFQATT and CDR2 is SNEGSKA in the germline V gene (reference sequence). The CDR3 loop reads CSARDLQGRLNTEAFF. The CDR3 DNA sequence: TGCAGTGCTAGAGATTTGCAGGGGCGATTGAACACTGAAGCTTTCTTT.

This clonotype was seen repeatedly, ten times or more. The rearrangement links TRBV25-1 to TRBJ1-2, with 9 nucleotides matching TRBD1. Trimming at V came to 4 bases and at J to 4 bases, leaving 10 bases not matched to a gene. Germline assignment: CDR1 MGHDK and CDR2 SYGVNS. The CDR3 runs 16 residues. The CDR3 sequence is CASSGRPGTGTYGYTF. The CDR3 nucleotides are TGTGCCAGCAGTGGACGCCCCGGGACAGGGACCTATGGCTACACCTTC.

This clonotype has a count of ten or more. V gene TRBV7-2 combines with J gene TRBJ2-7; possibly TRBD2 for D (5 bases). The germline CDR1 and CDR2 sequences are SGHTA and FQGNSA. Trimming shortened V by 1 base and J by 6 bases, and 13 bases separated the two germline ends. The CDR3 sequence is 14 residues long. CDR3 sequence reads: CASSLEQTIVEQYF. In DNA, the CDR3 is TGTGCCAGCAGCTTAGAGCAGACTATTGTCGAGCAGTACTTC.

This clonotype was counted at least ten times. Relative to the germline gene, one junction end is altered; a read error may explain this. The chain combines TRBV5-1 with TRBJ2-1; D is perhaps TRBD1 or TRBD2 (5 bases each). The CDR3 is made up of 13 amino acids. The V gene's germline CDR1 is SGHRS and CDR2 YFSETQ. As DNA, the CDR3 is TGTGCCAGCAGCTTAGGGGAGTACAATGAGCAGTTCTTC. Its protein product is CASSLGEYNEQFF.

The chain carries TRBV20-1 and TRBJ2-3; the D is unclear. The germline V and J ends were trimmed by 4 bases and 4 bases, with 9 bases remaining between them. Germline CDR1 DFQATT, CDR2 SNEGSKA (reference sequence). This CDR3 comprises 12 residues. In DNA form, the CDR3 reads TGCAGTGCTAACGCCGGAGCAGATACGCAGTATTTT. Its protein product is CSANAGADTQYF.

The chain combines TRBV5-1 with TRBJ1-6; maybe TRBD1 (6 bases). V lost 4 bases and J lost 5, with 13 bases in between. The CDR3 runs to 15 residues. Germline values: CDR1 SGHRS, CDR2 YFSETQ. Here the CDR3 reads CASSLQGLNNSPLHF. CDR3 coding DNA: TGCGCCAGCAGCCTACAGGGACTCAATAATTCACCCCTCCACTTT.

V usage is TRBV11-2 and J usage is TRBJ2-7; TRBD2 is a possible D gene (6 bases). V was pared by 5 bases and J by 3 bases, with 14 bases between. Germline CDR1 reads SGHAT; CDR2 reads FQNNGV. CDR3 size: 14 residues. The CDR3 reads CASSLYGTFYEQYF. The CDR3 region has the DNA TGTGCCAGCAGCCTGTACGGGACTTTCTACGAGCAGTACTTC. Supplemented by reference TRBV11-2 and TRBJ2-7, the full variable domain reads EAGVAQSPRYKIIEKRQSVAFWCNPISGHATLYWYQQILGQGPKLLIQFQNNGVVDDSQLPKDRFSAERLKGVDSTLKIQPAKLEDSAVYLCASSLYGTFYEQYFGPGTRLTVT.

This clonotype was picked up a small number of times. V is TRBV2 and J is TRBJ2-7; TRBD2 might be the D (6 bases). The CDR3 is 13 residues long. Between the trimmed V and J ends, which lost 6 bases and 7 bases, there was a span of 16 bases. Germline V gives CDR1 SNHLY, CDR2 FYNNEI. CDR3 amino acids: CASSAGTLGEQYF. For the CDR3, the DNA is TGTGCCAGCAGCGCCGGGACTTTGGGGGAGCAGTACTTC.

This clonotype appeared a few times. This rearrangement joins TRBV6-2 or TRBV6-3 to TRBJ1-3; D ambiguous. V was shortened by 2 bases and J by 0 bases, with 23 bases between the two germline ends. This CDR3 has 20 amino acids. CDR1 and CDR2 from the germline V gene are MNHEY and SVGEGT. The CDR3 nucleotides read TGTGCCAGCAGTTACACTCCCTATACTCCAAGGACGTCCTCTGGAAACACCATATATTTT. Protein product: CASSYTPYTPRTSSGNTIYF.

The chain combines TRBV4-3 with TRBJ2-2, with D tentatively TRBD1 or TRBD2 (5 bases each). CDR3 length: 16 residues. V was cut by 1 base and J by 3 bases, with 12 bases left in between. CDR1 is LGHNA and CDR2 is YSLEER in the germline V gene. DNA of the CDR3: TGCGCCAGCAGCCAAGGAGGGACCCAATACACCGGGGAGCTGTTTTTT. Its translation: CASSQGGTQYTGELFF.

V and J are TRBV3-1 and TRBJ2-3; D may be TRBD1 or TRBD2 (5 bases each). The CDR3 loop spans 17 amino acids. CDR1 is LGHDT and CDR2 is YNNKEL in the germline V gene (reference sequence). The V end lost 6 bases, the J end lost 5 bases, and 24 bases lay between the germline ends. The CDR3 is CASSSSFLRGPGDTQYF. CDR3 bases: TGTGCCAGCAGTTCCTCCTTTCTTCGGGGACCCGGAGATACGCAGTATTTT.

The chain couples TRBV9 to TRBJ2-7; D might be TRBD2 (5 bases). This CDR3 spans 15 amino acids. Per the germline V gene, CDR1 is SGDLS and CDR2 is YYNGEE. Trimming took 3 bases from V and 1 from J, leaving 14 bases between them. CDR3 sequence: CASSGSTSGSYEQYF. The CDR3 DNA reads TGTGCCAGCAGCGGCTCGACGTCGGGGTCCTACGAGCAGTACTTC.

This clonotype was recorded at least ten times. The CDR3 here is CASSLVGTGYGYTF. The CDR3 DNA reads as TGCGCCAGCAGCTTGGTAGGGACAGGCTATGGCTACACCTTC. The genes are TRBV5-1 and TRBJ1-2, with TRBD1 matching 8 bases. Per the germline V gene, CDR1 is SGHRS and CDR2 is YFSETQ. This CDR3 comprises 14 residues. Trimming at V came to 0 bases and at J to 4 bases, leaving 2 bases not matched to a gene.

CDR3 loop: CASRRLAGAYNEQFF. CDR3 nucleotide sequence: TGTGCCAGCAGGCGACTAGCGGGCGCCTACAATGAGCAGTTCTTC. This chain connects TRBV6-1 to TRBJ2-1; TRBD2 aligns across 10 bases. Trimming cost V 6 bases and J 2 bases; bases outside gene matches: 4. Germline assignment: CDR1 MNHNS and CDR2 SASEGT. This CDR3 is 15 amino acids long.

This clonotype was seen only a few times. The chain couples TRBV11-2 to TRBJ2-2, with 7 bases that match TRBD1. V lost 3 bases, J lost 7 bases, and 8 bases stayed unmatched. The CDR3 contains 15 residues. In germline, CDR1 is SGHAT, CDR2 FQNNGV. CDR3 nucleotides: TGTGCCAGCAGCTTGATACAGGGGACGTTCGGGGAGCTGTTTTTT. This sequence encodes CASSLIQGTFGELFF.

This clonotype occurred once. The chain has TRBV11-2 and TRBJ2-7; TRBD2 matches 12 bases. The germline V gene encodes CDR1 SGHAT and CDR2 FQNNGV. The CDR3 has 15 residues. J was trimmed by 3 bases and V by 5 bases; bases with no gene match: 5. CDR3: CASSTTSGGIYEQYF. The CDR3 region has the DNA TGTGCCAGCAGCACAACTAGCGGGGGGATCTACGAGCAGTACTTC.

The chain joins TRBV15 to TRBJ2-7; D is undetermined. The CDR3 loop spans 13 amino acids. Trimming stripped 0 bases from V and 2 bases from J, with 5 bases between. CDR1 and CDR2 from the germline V gene are LNHNV and YYDKDF (reference sequence). CDR3 protein: CATSRDQPYEQYF. In DNA, the CDR3 is TGTGCCACCAGCAGAGATCAGCCCTACGAGCAGTACTTC.

This clonotype was recorded many times. The chain couples TRBV7-2 to TRBJ1-3; D possibly corresponds to TRBD1 (5 bases). V lost 1 base to trimming and J lost 0 bases, with 13 bases between them. The CDR3 runs to 17 residues. In germline, CDR1 is SGHTA, CDR2 FQGNSA. The CDR3 protein is CASSLGGDAPSGNTIYF. CDR3 DNA: TGTGCCAGCAGCTTAGGGGGGGATGCCCCCTCTGGAAACACCATATATTTT.

On this clonotype: Possible read error: a much larger clone is one base away. The gene calls are TRBV6-1 and TRBJ2-1, with 10 positions matching TRBD2. The germline V gene has CDR1 MNHNS and CDR2 SASEGT. V shed 6 bases and J 2 bases; nucleotides not matched to a gene: 1. The length of the CDR3 is 14 residues. For the CDR3, the DNA is TGTGCCAGCAGAGGACTAGCGGCCTACAATGAGCAGTTCTTC. Amino acids: CASRGLAAYNEQFF.

This clonotype was counted a few times. The rearrangement uses TRBV28 and TRBJ2-7, with 7 bases aligning to TRBD2. CDR1 and CDR2 from the germline V gene are MDHEN and SYDVKM. The V gene end was trimmed by 8 bases and the J gene end by 6 bases; junction bases not matched to a gene: 7. The CDR3 covers 12 residues. In DNA, the CDR3 is TGTGCCAGCGGCCTTCTAGCGGCCGAGCAGTACTTC. Encoded protein: CASGLLAAEQYF. Based on the CDR3 plus reference TRBV28 and TRBJ2-7, the full variable domain is DVKVTQSSRYLVKRTGEKVFLECVQDMDHENMFWYRQDPGLGLRLIYFSYDVKMKEKGDIPEGYSVSREKKERFSLILESASTNQTSMYLCASGLLAAEQYFGPGTRLTVT.

This clonotype was found many times. J is TRBJ2-1 and V is TRBV7-3; D not certain. The CDR3 covers 15 residues. Trimming cost V 5 bases and J 6 bases, with 17 bases left between them. Germline assignment: CDR1 SGHTA and CDR2 FQGTGA. Written as DNA, the CDR3 is TGTGCCAGCAGCCCCACTCGTGGAGTGGGCAATGAGCAGTTCTTC. Residues: CASSPTRGVGNEQFF. Supplemented by reference TRBV7-3 and TRBJ2-1, the full variable domain reads GAGVSQTPSNKVTEKGKYVELRCDPISGHTALYWYRQSLGQGPEFLIYFQGTGAADDSGLPNDRFFAVRPEGSVSTLKIQRTERGDSAVYLCASSPTRGVGNEQFFGPGTRLTVL.

A few counts support this clonotype. The V and J genes are TRBV29-1 and TRBJ1-5; D is uncertain. CDR1 SQVTM and CDR2 ANQGSEA come from the germline V gene. V lost 7 bases and J 0 bases, leaving 10 bases between the germline ends. This CDR3 spans 13 amino acids. For the CDR3, the DNA is TGCAGCGCCTCGACAAATAGCAATCAGCCCCAGCATTTT. Translation gives CSASTNSNQPQHF.

The chain carries TRBV5-1 and TRBJ2-3; D gene uncertain. The CDR3 runs 14 residues. CDR1 and CDR2 from the germline V gene are SGHRS and YFSETQ. V lost 0 bases and J lost 1, with 6 bases in between. CDR3 amino acids: CASSLGEGTDTQYF. In DNA, the CDR3 is TGCGCCAGCAGCTTGGGTGAGGGCACAGATACGCAGTATTTT. The full variable domain, its missing parts supplied by reference TRBV5-1 and TRBJ2-3, is KAGVTQTPRYLIKTRGQQVTLSCSPISGHRSVSWYQQTPGQGLQFLFEYFSETQRNKGNFPGRFSGRQFSNSRSEMNVSTLELGDSALYLCASSLGEGTDTQYFGPGTRLTVL.

This clonotype has just a few counts. This rearrangement joins TRBV20-1 to TRBJ1-1; 11 bases line up with TRBD1. This CDR3 is built from 14 residues. J lost 5 bases, V lost 5 bases, and 7 bases had no gene match. CDR1 and CDR2 (germline): DFQATT, SNEGSKA (reference sequence). The CDR3 reads CSAARTGGRTEAFF. The CDR3 nucleotides read TGCAGTGCTGCTAGGACAGGGGGCAGGACTGAAGCTTTCTTT.

In this sample, this clonotype turned up a few times. At one of its ends the junction is not consistent with the germline gene, which may arise from a read error. The rearrangement joins TRBV20-1 to TRBJ1-2; D call uncertain. This CDR3 comprises 14 residues. Germline-derived CDR1 and CDR2 are DFQATT and SNEGSKA (reference sequence). This chain's CDR3 is CSAIARDPKYGYTF. In DNA form, the CDR3 reads TGCAGTGCTATCGCGCGAGACCCTAAATATGGCTACACCTTC.

This clonotype showed up just a few times. The V gene is TRBV6-1, the J gene TRBJ2-5; 10 positions match TRBD2. CDR1 is MNHNS and CDR2 is SASEGT in the germline V gene. Unmatched junction bases numbered 4, after V lost 5 bases and J lost 1 base. CDR3 length: 15 amino acids. The CDR3 region has the DNA TGTGCCAGCAGTATAGGACTAGCGGCCCAAGAGACCCAGTACTTC. Residues: CASSIGLAAQETQYF.